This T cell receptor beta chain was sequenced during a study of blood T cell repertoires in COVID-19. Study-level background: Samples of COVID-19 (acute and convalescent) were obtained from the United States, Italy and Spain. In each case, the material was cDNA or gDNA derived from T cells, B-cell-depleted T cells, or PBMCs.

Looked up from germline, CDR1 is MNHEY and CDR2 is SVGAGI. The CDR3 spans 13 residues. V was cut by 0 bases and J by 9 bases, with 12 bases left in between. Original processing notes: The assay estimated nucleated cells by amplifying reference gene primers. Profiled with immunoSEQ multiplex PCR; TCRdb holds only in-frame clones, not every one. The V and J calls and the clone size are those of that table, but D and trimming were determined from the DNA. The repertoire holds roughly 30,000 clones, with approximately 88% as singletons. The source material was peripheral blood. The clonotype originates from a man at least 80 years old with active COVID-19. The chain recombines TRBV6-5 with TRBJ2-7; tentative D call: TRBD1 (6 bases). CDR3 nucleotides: TGTGCCAGCAGTTACTCATCAGGGGTGGGGCAGTACTTC. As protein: CASSYSSGVGQYF.